The clone carrying this T cell receptor beta chain showed up many times. Its matching antigen is unknown. The sequenced patients had an expansion of CD8+CD57+ cells seen by flow cytometry. The template used for profiling TCR beta VDJ and CDR3 was genomic DNA. TCRdb itself ran the reads through MiXCR, one entry per CDR3 protein. The table has 450,000 to 600,000 distinct CDR3 sequences, more than 25% seen once; the top ten hold around 0.82%. Looked up from germline, CDR1 is ENHRY and CDR2 is SYGVKD. This CDR3 region has 15 residues. The junction had 6 bases not matched to a gene; V was cut back by 3 bases and J by 3 bases. This specimen comes from a study of CD8+CD57+ T cells in acquired aplastic anemia. Findings and limits, study-wide: Around 29 shared CD8+ CDR3s appeared highly expressed within patients' immunodominant clones.

Material for sequencing was sorted CD4+, CD8+, or CD8+CD57+ T cells (not recorded which) from PBMCs. The chain couples TRBV10-3 to TRBJ2-7; 9 nucleotides match TRBD1. The receptor comes from a human donor with aplastic anemia. The CDR3, as DNA: TGTGCCATCAGTGAATCGACAGGGGGGGGCTACGAGCAGTACTTC. Its protein is CAISESTGGGYEQYF.